This T cell receptor beta chain came from a study of T cells in Graves' hyperthyroidism and ophthalmopathy. Amplification targeted TCR beta CDR3 regions from RNA transcripts. The TCR CDR3 was amplified in a first-round RT-PCR using the HTBI primer set. TCRdb independently ran MiXCR on the multiplex PCR reads; one entry per CDR3 protein. The repertoire holds approximately 610,000 distinct CDR3 sequences, with roughly 14% as singletons. In its sample, this clonotype was seen many times. V gave up 4 bases and J gave up 4 bases, with 10 bases separating them. This CDR3 has 12 amino acids. Germline CDR1 is SQVTM and CDR2 is ANQGSEA.

V gene TRBV29-1 combines with J gene TRBJ1-1; D unresolved. Material: blood. The TCR comes from a woman aged 35 to 49 with Graves' ophthalmopathy. The CDR3 loop is CSVGLLSTEAFF. The DNA of the CDR3 is TGCAGCGTTGGTCTCCTAAGCACTGAAGCTTTCTTT.